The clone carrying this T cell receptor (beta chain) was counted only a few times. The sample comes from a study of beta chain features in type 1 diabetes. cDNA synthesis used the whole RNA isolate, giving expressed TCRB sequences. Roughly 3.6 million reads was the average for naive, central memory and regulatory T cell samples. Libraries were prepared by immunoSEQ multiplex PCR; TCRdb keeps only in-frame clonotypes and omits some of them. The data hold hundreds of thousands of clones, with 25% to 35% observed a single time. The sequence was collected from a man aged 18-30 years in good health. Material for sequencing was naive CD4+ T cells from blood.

The CDR3, as DNA: TGTGCCAGCAGCGCCACCAACCCGGGGGGACAGTTCTTC. This encodes CASSATNPGGQFF. The V call is TRBV21-1, the J call TRBJ2-1; the table's TRBD2 call for D was not verified on the DNA. TRBV21-1 is given as a pseudogene. This CDR3 is built from 13 residues.